Given below is one T cell receptor beta chain in context. Germline values: CDR1 KGHSH, CDR2 LQKENI. V lost 6 bases to trimming and J lost 5 bases; unmatched junction nucleotides: 4. The CDR3 contains 14 residues. Libraries were prepared by immunoSEQ multiplex PCR; TCRdb keeps only in-frame clonotypes and omits some of them. Here the sample spans roughly 250,000 clones, 75% to 90% being singletons. This sample was included in a study of blood T cell repertoires in COVID-19. Overall study context: Donors in the United States, Italy and Spain gave samples during acute or convalescent COVID-19.

Recruitment covered 20 to 25 US areas and drew participants whose ages spanned roughly 18 to 95 years. The chain carries TRBV18 and TRBJ2-5, with 12 bases fitting TRBD2. Sequencing used PBMCs or T cells enriched from blood (not recorded which). The TCR was taken from a woman between 50 and 59 years old who had recovered from COVID-19. The CDR3 nucleotides are TGTGCCAGCTCCCGGACTAGCGGGACCGAGACCCAGTACTTC. As protein: CASSRTSGTETQYF.